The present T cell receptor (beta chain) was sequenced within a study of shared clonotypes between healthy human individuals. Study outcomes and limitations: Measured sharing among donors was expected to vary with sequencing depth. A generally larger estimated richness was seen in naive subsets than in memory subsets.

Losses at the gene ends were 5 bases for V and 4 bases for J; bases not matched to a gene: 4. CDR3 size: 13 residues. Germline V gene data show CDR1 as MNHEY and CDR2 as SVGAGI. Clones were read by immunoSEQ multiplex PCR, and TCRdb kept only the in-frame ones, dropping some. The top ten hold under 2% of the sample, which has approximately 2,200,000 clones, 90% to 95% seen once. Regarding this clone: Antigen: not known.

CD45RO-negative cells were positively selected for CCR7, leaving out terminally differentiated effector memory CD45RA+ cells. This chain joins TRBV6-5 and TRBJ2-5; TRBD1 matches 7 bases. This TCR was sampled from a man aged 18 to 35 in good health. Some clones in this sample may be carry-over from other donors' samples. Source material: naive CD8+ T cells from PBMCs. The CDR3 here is CASSTTGRETQYF. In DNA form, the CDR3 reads TGTGCCAGCAGTACGACAGGGCGAGAGACCCAGTACTTC.